The rows below give T cell receptor beta chains drawn from one sample of a study of OX40 agonist ivuxolimab in advanced cancers. Sequencing used immunoSEQ multiplex PCR; TCRdb keeps in-frame clones, though not all of them. This sample yields about 140,000 clones, of which just over 90% are seen a single time; approximately 1% belongs to the top ten. The source was CD4+ or CD8+ T cells sorted from blood, collected in a trial of the OX40 agonist ivuxolimab. The receptors shown here come from an adult with an advanced solid tumor such as melanoma, head and neck, liver or kidney cancer. CDR3s include the opening cysteine and the closing phenylalanine or tryptophan. Fields, in order: D gene, clone size, J gene, CDR3 length, V gene, CDR3 protein, CDR3 DNA. The D gene is left open where the match is weak. Size is stated for part of the rows, as once, few or many counts, or as a class when the clone is expanded.

TRBD1,NA,TRBJ1-2,15,TRBV14,CASSPWTGGIYGYTF,TGTGCCAGCAGCCCCTGGACAGGGGGGATCTATGGCTACACCTTC
TRBD2,NA,TRBJ2-3,16,TRBV4-1,CASSQGNSGVTDTQYF,TGCGCCAGCAGCCAAGGAAACAGCGGGGTTACAGATACGCAGTATTTT
TRBD1,NA,TRBJ2-7,16,TRBV28,CASSLPPGQPSYEQYF,TGTGCCAGCAGTCTCCCTCCGGGACAGCCCTCCTACGAGCAGTACTTC
NA,NA,TRBJ2-1,17,TRBV7-3,CASSEDSYYLVNNEQFF,TGTGCCAGCAGCGAGGATTCGTACTATCTAGTAAACAATGAGCAGTTCTTC
NA,once,TRBJ1-2,12,TRBV5-4,CASSLPRSGYTF,TGTGCCAGCAGCTTGCCCAGGAGTGGCTACACCTTC
NA,once,TRBJ1-6,13,TRBV29-1,CSVDRYYNSPLHF,TGCAGCGTTGACAGATATTATAATTCACCCCTCCACTTT
NA,NA,TRBJ1-1,15,TRBV7-2,CASSLGSGLGTEAFF,TGTGCCAGCAGCTTAGGGTCCGGGTTGGGCACTGAAGCTTTCTTT
NA,NA,TRBJ1-2,12,TRBV7-9,CASSRANYGYTF,TGTGCCAGCAGCAGGGCCAACTATGGCTACACCTTC
NA,NA,TRBJ2-1,14,TRBV11-2,CASSWRLQQNEQFF,TGTGCCAGCAGCTGGAGACTCCAGCAGAATGAGCAGTTCTTC
NA,once,TRBJ2-1,14,TRBV2,CASVRTTFRDEQFF,TGTGCCAGCGTTAGGACTACCTTTCGGGATGAGCAGTTCTTC
NA,NA,TRBJ1-1,16,TRBV21-1,CASSRARPPLNTEAFF,TGTGCCAGCAGCCGGGCCCGCCCCCCTCTGAACACTGAAGCTTTCTTT
NA,NA,TRBJ2-7,18,TRBV12-5,CASGLVLRVKELVNEQYF,TGTGCTAGTGGTTTGGTACTCCGCGTGAAGGAATTAGTCAACGAGCAGTACTTC
TRBD1,NA,TRBJ2-5,15,TRBV4-3,CASSRRQGNQETQYF,TGCGCCAGCAGCCGAAGACAGGGAAACCAAGAGACCCAGTACTTC
NA,once,TRBJ2-7,14,TRBV7-2,CASSLVVGNGEQYF,TGTGCCAGCAGCTTAGTTGTAGGGAACGGCGAGCAGTACTTC
NA,NA,TRBJ1-6,16,TRBV28,CASRPTSWPINSPLHF,TGTGCCAGCAGGCCCACCTCCTGGCCTATTAATTCACCCCTCCACTTT
NA,NA,TRBJ2-7,15,TRBV6-5,CASSYSRHNSYEQYF,TGTGCCAGCAGTTACTCTCGCCACAACTCCTACGAGCAGTACTTC
NA,NA,TRBJ2-4,16,TRBV19,CASSLTGQIAKNIQYF,TGTGCCAGTAGCCTGACAGGCCAAATAGCCAAAAACATTCAGTACTTC
NA,NA,TRBJ2-7,16,TRBV6-5,CASSYSSRGSSYEQYF,TGTGCCAGCAGTTACAGCTCCAGGGGAAGCTCCTACGAGCAGTACTTC
NA,NA,TRBJ1-5,16,TRBV7-4,CASSLERRLGNQPQHF,TGTGCCAGCAGCTTAGAAAGGCGATTAGGCAATCAGCCCCAGCATTTT
NA,NA,TRBJ1-1,17,TRBV14,CASSQEFWAGWGAEAFF,TGTGCCAGCAGCCAAGAATTCTGGGCAGGTTGGGGGGCTGAAGCTTTCTTT
TRBD1,NA,TRBJ1-1,13,TRBV18,CASSPGQGGEAFF,TGTGCCAGCTCCCCCGGACAGGGCGGTGAAGCTTTCTTT
TRBD1,NA,TRBJ2-1,16,TRBV7-2,CASSLNYGQGGNEQFF,TGTGCCAGCAGCTTAAATTATGGACAGGGGGGCAATGAGCAGTTCTTC
NA,NA,TRBJ2-7,14,TRBV19,CASISRGTSYEQYF,TGTGCCAGTATCTCTAGGGGCACCTCCTACGAGCAGTACTTC
TRBD1,NA,TRBJ2-7,18,TRBV15,CATSREKAWGQFGYEQYF,TGTGCCACCAGCAGAGAGAAGGCGTGGGGACAGTTTGGCTACGAGCAGTACTTC
NA,NA,TRBJ1-4,12,TRBV5-4,CASSGLNEKLFF,TGTGCCAGCAGCGGGCTTAATGAAAAACTGTTTTTT
TRBD1,NA,TRBJ1-5,14,TRBV10-3,CAISPGQGNQPQHF,TGTGCCATCAGCCCGGGACAGGGGAACCAGCCCCAGCATTTT
NA,few,TRBJ1-5,15,TRBV21-1,CASSSWTHGDQPQHF,TGTGCCAGCAGCTCCTGGACCCACGGAGACCAGCCCCAGCATTTT
TRBD2,NA,TRBJ2-7,16,TRBV11-2,CASSPFRLAGAYEQYF,TGTGCCAGCAGCCCATTCCGACTAGCGGGAGCCTACGAGCAGTACTTC
NA,NA,TRBJ2-1,13,TRBV7-8,CASSQTPNNEQFF,TGTGCCAGCAGCCAGACACCGAACAATGAGCAGTTCTTC
NA,once,TRBJ2-2,14,TRBV4-2,CASSQEAGSWELFF,TGTGCCAGCAGCCAAGAGGCGGGGAGTTGGGAGCTGTTTTTT
NA,once,TRBJ2-7,15,TRBV7-2,CASSLGVGSSYEQYF,TGTGCCAGCAGCTTAGGCGTCGGTTCTAGCTACGAGCAGTACTTC
TRBD2,NA,TRBJ2-2,16,TRBV7-3,CASSLYASGNTGELFF,TGTGCCAGCAGCTTATACGCTAGCGGAAACACCGGGGAGCTGTTTTTT
NA,NA,TRBJ1-1,14,TRBV5-5,CASSQEWGSTEAFF,TGCGCCAGCAGCCAAGAGTGGGGGTCCACTGAAGCTTTCTTT
NA,NA,TRBJ2-7,15,TRBV6-5,CASSYATMGAYEQYF,TGTGCCAGCAGTTACGCGACCATGGGGGCCTACGAGCAGTACTTC
TRBD1,NA,TRBJ1-1,14,TRBV7-3,CASSLGQQNTEAFF,TGTGCCAGCAGCTTGGGACAGCAGAACACTGAAGCTTTCTTT
NA,NA,TRBJ1-5,11,TRBV6-5,CASSYLGAQHF,TGTGCCAGCAGTTACCTAGGGGCCCAGCATTTT
NA,NA,TRBJ1-2,16,TRBV4-3,CASSQDSQTGGYGYTF,TGCGCCAGCAGCCAAGATTCCCAGACCGGTGGGTATGGCTACACCTTC
NA,NA,TRBJ2-7,14,TRBV6-5,CASSYRAGDYEQYF,TGTGCCAGCAGTTACCGGGCTGGGGACTACGAGCAGTACTTC
NA,NA,TRBJ2-7,15,TRBV15,CATSPRGLSSYEQYF,TGTGCCACCAGCCCTCGTGGGCTGAGCTCCTACGAGCAGTACTTC
NA,NA,TRBJ2-1,14,TRBV5-6,CASSGRNSYNEQFF,TGTGCCAGCAGCGGGCGGAACTCCTACAATGAGCAGTTCTTC
NA,once,TRBJ2-1,15,TRBV30,CAWRMVGAPTHEQFF,TGTGCCTGGAGGATGGTGGGAGCGCCGACCCATGAGCAGTTCTTC
NA,NA,TRBJ1-2,12,TRBV6-5,CASVGREYGYTF,TGTGCCAGCGTTGGGCGAGAATATGGCTACACCTTC
NA,NA,TRBJ2-7,17,TRBV19,CASSIGGPGRASYEQYF,TGTGCCAGTAGTATAGGGGGCCCGGGAAGGGCCTCCTACGAGCAGTACTTC
TRBD1,NA,TRBJ2-2,16,TRBV19,CASSRRPGQGVGELFF,TGTGCCAGTAGCCGGCGACCGGGACAGGGTGTCGGGGAGCTGTTTTTT
TRBD2,NA,TRBJ2-1,16,TRBV9,CASSARLAGSYNEQFF,TGTGCCAGCAGCGCTCGACTAGCGGGCTCCTACAATGAGCAGTTCTTC
NA,NA,TRBJ1-2,10,TRBV7-9,CASSPDPSLF,TGTGCCAGCAGCCCGGACCCCTCCCTGTTC
TRBD1,NA,TRBJ2-7,18,TRBV14,CASSQGWTGGPVPYEQYF,TGTGCCAGCAGCCAAGGATGGACAGGGGGCCCGGTCCCATACGAGCAGTACTTC
NA,NA,TRBJ2-7,15,TRBV4-1,CASSQAGVQAYEQYF,TGCGCCAGCAGCCAAGCAGGGGTCCAGGCCTACGAGCAGTACTTC
NA,NA,TRBJ2-4,13,TRBV5-6,CASSPGSLGIQYF,TGTGCCAGCAGCCCGGGGTCTCTCGGCATTCAGTACTTC
NA,NA,TRBJ2-7,14,TRBV6-5,CASSYRGRGYEQYF,TGTGCCAGCAGTTATAGGGGCAGGGGCTACGAGCAGTACTTC
TRBD1,NA,TRBJ2-5,15,TRBV18,CASSALQGEQETQYF,TGTGCCAGCTCAGCCTTACAGGGGGAACAAGAGACCCAGTACTTC
NA,NA,TRBJ2-1,14,TRBV6-5,CASSSPTSSYEQFF,TGTGCCAGCAGTTCCCCGACTAGTTCCTATGAGCAGTTCTTC